The sequence of this TCR beta chain was determined in a study of tissue T cells after allogeneic stem cell transplantation. Overall study results and limits: Anatomically similar tissues had similar TCR repertoires within each patient.

Of note for this clone: Its target is not known. Any gene name here is a mouse gene name. The CDR3 extends 1 residue past the end of the read, so its final part is completed from the germline J gene.

CDR3 length equals 14 residues. The germline gives CDR1 KGHPV, CDR2 FQNQEV (reference sequence). Trimming pared 2 bases from V and 7 bases from J, leaving 12 bases between. Sequencing was performed with immunoSEQ multiplex PCR; in TCRdb, only in-frame clones are kept and a portion is missing. The data show about 48,000 clones, over 70% seen once. This clonotype was obtained from a pool of C57BL/6 mice in good health. The sequenced sample consisted of sorted cells pooled from one or two spleens. The chain recombines TRBV26 with TRBJ2-1; D gene ambiguous. The DNA read from the CDR3 is TGTGCCAGCAGTCTGACCCAGGCCCCCGCTGAGCAGTTC. As protein: CASSLTQAPAEQF. The entire CDR3 protein is CASSLTQAPAEQFF.